This TCR beta chain was captured by sequencing in a study of T-cell reconstitution after alpha-beta-depleted transplantation in children. Findings of the study overall: Alpha-beta T cells present about two months after transplant were reported to originate from several hundred expanded graft clones.

This clonotype was found many times. Its antigen remains unidentified. The CDR3 consists of 14 residues. Germline CDR1 SQVTM, CDR2 ANQGSEA. Trimming left V 7 bases short and J 4 bases short, with 17 bases between. Unique molecular identifiers were incorporated into the prepared TCRbeta library. In TCRdb, the PCR reads were re-called with MiXCR into one record per CDR3 protein. Of hundreds of thousands of distinct CDR3 sequences in the sample, roughly 8% are singletons; the top ten hold 6.3%. Material: PBMCs, mostly from graft donor cells, obtained 180 days after TCRalphabeta/CD19-depleted stem cell transplant. The TCR originated in a male patient younger than 18 who had a stem cell transplant for acute lymphoblastic leukemia, so the T cells may come from the graft donor. This sequence joins TRBV29-1 and TRBJ1-3; D might be TRBD1 (6 bases). The CDR3 region is CSAAKGVAGNTIYF. The CDR3 bases are TGCAGCGCGGCGAAGGGGGTAGCGGGAAACACCATATATTTT.